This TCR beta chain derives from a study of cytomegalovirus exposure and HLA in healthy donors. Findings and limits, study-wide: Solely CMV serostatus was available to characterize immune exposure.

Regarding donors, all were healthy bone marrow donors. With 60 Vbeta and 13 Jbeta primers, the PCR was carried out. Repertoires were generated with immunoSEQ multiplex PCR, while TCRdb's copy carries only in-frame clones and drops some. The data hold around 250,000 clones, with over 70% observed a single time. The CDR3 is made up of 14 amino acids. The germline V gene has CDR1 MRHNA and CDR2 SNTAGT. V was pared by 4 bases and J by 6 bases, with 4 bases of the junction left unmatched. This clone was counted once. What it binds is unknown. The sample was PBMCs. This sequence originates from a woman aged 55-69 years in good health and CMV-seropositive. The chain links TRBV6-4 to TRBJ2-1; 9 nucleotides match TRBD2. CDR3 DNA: TGTGCCAGCAGTGCCCTAGCGGGGTTCAATGAGCAGTTCTTC. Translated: CASSALAGFNEQFF.